The source of this T cell receptor (beta chain) is a study of cytomegalovirus exposure and HLA in healthy donors (dated by TCRdb to between 2016 and 2019). About the investigation overall: An earlier analysis of roughly 500 of the donors reported around 280 Gb of sequence data and some 110 million unique TCR beta sequences obtained from around 180 million T cells. Roughly 300 gigabases of sequencing data and 91 million or so unique TCR sequences made up an early release that covered about 640 HLA-typed donors. Of the roughly 400 genotyped donors, approximately 82% fell in the genetic ancestry cluster associated with self-reported Caucasian donors. The study aimed to test whether cataloging public T cell receptors could reveal signatures of past pathogen exposure. Using immunosequencing, the study profiled T cell repertoires from fewer than 850 subjects and related those repertoires to cytomegalovirus serostatus. In addition to the first cohort of about 650 subjects, a separate validation cohort of 120 different subjects was used. To predict cytomegalovirus infection status, the study brought together high-throughput TCR immunosequencing, statistical association of individual TCRs with disease status, and machine learning. A later analysis re-examined previously published TCR beta repertoires from several hundred donors and added high-resolution HLA genotyping to investigate patterns of TCR occurrence. The later analysis used no new phenotypic data to find candidate immune exposures, relying instead on TCR beta sequences and their occurrence across donors. To decide whether each TCR beta V gene segment behaved as functional or pseudogenic, an earlier analysis of some 540 of the donors relied on high-throughput TCR beta sequencing. Donor age, sex, ethnicity and CMV serostatus were collected together with the repertoire data. Genome-wide SNP genotypes for about 65% of the 666 donors were used in a later genetic analysis, which treated that subset as a discovery cohort. Every discovery cohort repertoire had been produced on one sequencing platform. HLA typing included class I and class II loci at four-digit resolution. The number of typed donors differed by locus: roughly 629-630 for A, B, C, DRB1 and DQB1; 522 for DQA1; about 600 for DPA1; and 400 to 480 for DPB1. Roughly five DR-DQ haplotypes were treated as single units for association and clustering because of strong linkage in the cohort. Among 300 to 500 genotyped donors of the cohort, an average of roughly 230,000 unique TCR beta nucleotide sequences was sequenced per donor, of which roughly 17% were non-productive. Results the study describes overall, beyond this receptor: When HLA alleles, especially DR and DQ, strongly co-occurred, TCR associations were difficult to assign to individual alleles. A total of roughly 160 TCR beta chains were listed by the study as associated with cytomegalovirus. A group of highly shared sequence variants was considered likely to be a technical artifact of the sequencing pipeline. Most TCR sequences were seen in very few donors, while some public TCRs were found in many individuals. CMV serostatus was the only immune exposure information available for the cohort. In an earlier analysis of about 600 of the donors, most TCR beta V segments appeared in productive rearrangements about 87% or about 30% of the time, broadly matching IMGT annotations. In a later analysis, some 18,000 TCR beta sequences were associated with specific HLA alleles at a false discovery rate of 0.05. A later genetic analysis reported fewer N-insertions in productive TCRs among donors in an Asian-associated ancestry cluster than the roughly 700-donor mean. In a later analysis, the rate of TCR association differed among HLA loci, with DRB1 alleles having the most associated TCRs and HLA-C alleles having the fewest. A further reported finding was that TCR beta sequences accurately predicted the HLA-A and HLA-B alleles for most subjects in the first cohort. In a later analysis, most CMV-associated TCR beta chains were found to appear HLA-restricted, with HLA associations seemingly driven largely by CMV exposure. Compared with equally common non-associated chains, HLA-associated TCR beta chains in a later analysis were more clonally expanded and had lower generation probabilities. Because counts were too low, seventeen rarely observed V segments, including chromosome 9 orphons, were left out of the earlier analysis of about 500 of the donors. A later analysis reported that several top co-occurrence clusters appeared linked to parvovirus B19, influenza, CMV and Epstein-Barr virus. A later genetic analysis associated a missense DCLRE1C variant with V-gene and J-gene trimming of TCR beta chains, and an independent cohort replicated the association. In vitro tests confirmed that a few of the cytomegalovirus-associated TCR beta chains recognize cytomegalovirus antigens. Some IMGT-functional V segments, including TRBV6-2 and TRBV6-3, could not be told apart with the 87-base-pair reads, so those segments were excluded. The classifier was reported to diagnose cytomegalovirus status with high specificity and sensitivity in both the original cohort and the validation cohort. Correlated functional status among segregating V segments might be attributable to linkage disequilibrium, but an unknown experimental factor could not be ruled out. Only TCR beta chains were sequenced in this cohort, and the absence of alpha or paired-chain data limited detectable features. The presence/absence analyses assumed that sequencing depth was roughly uniform across donors, and that assumption may not be true. Because some donors lacked HLA typing at each locus, the association tests relied only on the typed subset. According to the authors, the approach could potentially be generalized to other disease states and immunological phenotypes.

The cohort was made up of roughly 670 healthy bone marrow donors. At the time of sampling, all cohort members were nominally healthy, though unrecorded immune exposures were likely present. The donor was CMV seropositive and belonged to the group of over 250 seropositive cohort members. A peripheral blood sample was provided by each donor, and peripheral blood mononuclear cells were used for TCR beta sequencing. Genomic DNA extraction from the blood cell samples was performed with the Qiagen DNeasy Blood Extraction Kit. CDR1 is given as SGHAT and CDR2 as FQNNGV, both from the germline V gene. V and J lose 0 bases and 5 bases, and a span of 8 bases separates them. Counted from cysteine to phenylalanine, this CDR3 has 14 amino acids. Of the read, only the CDR3 DNA is kept; its 42 bases are in frame from base 1. In the case of this clone: Its antigen remains unidentified. No clone much larger than this one lies a single base away; base qualities are absent.

Preparation of the library involved the immunoSEQ multiplex PCR assay. The multiplex PCR relied on a mix of 60 forward primers for TCR Vbeta segments and 13 reverse primers for TCR Jbeta segments. Amplification of the CDR3 region of rearranged TCR beta genes was performed with a multiplex PCR assay on genomic DNA. On the Illumina HiSeq System, the amplified TCR beta libraries were sequenced as 87-base-pair reads. The authors' pipeline ran thus. A later analysis tallied about 77 million unique TCR beta chains across the 640 or so repertoires, and roughly 11 million of those chains were shared by two or more donors. A nearest-neighbor algorithm error-corrected the raw reads and collapsed the reads into unique sequences, merging closely related sequences to remove PCR and sequencing errors. CDR3 sequences were aligned to IMGT reference sequences to assign V, D and J gene segments. For a sequence to be retained, at least a six-nucleotide match to both a V gene segment and a J gene segment was required. Rearrangements were called productive when the CDR3 lacked stop codons and stayed in frame with V and J; all others were non-productive. CDR3 was defined by IMGT convention, running from the second conserved V-encoded cysteine to the conserved J-encoded phenylalanine. The earlier analysis of 450 to 750 of the donors excluded any sequence lacking an unambiguous match to a single V gene segment. In an earlier analysis of approximately 590 of the donors, V segments were called functional above 56.7% productive rearrangements and were called segregating when the between-donor standard deviation exceeded 5%. A statistical classification framework was built to diagnose cytomegalovirus status from the catalog of TCR beta chain sequences. A later analysis assigned V and J genes by comparing TCR nucleotide sequences with IMGT/GENE-DB human TR gene sequences. Using the TCRdist pipeline, a later analysis assigned CDR3 sequences along with most-parsimonious VDJ recombination scenarios. In a later analysis, every TCR beta chain was defined by the combination of its CDR3 amino acid sequence and its V-gene family, and reads without a unique V-gene family were dropped. A later analysis removed 600 or so highly shared, low-generation-probability nucleotide sequences to deal with suspected cross-contamination and a sequencing artifact. In a later analysis, a clonal expansion index was calculated for each public chain from normalized within-repertoire ranks of inferred template counts. In a later analysis, generation probabilities were computed using a VDJ recombination model fitted to out-of-frame rearrangements, and the results were checked against IGoR. In a later analysis, TCR-TCR, TCR-HLA and TCR-CMV co-occurrence was scored with hypergeometric tests, and a repertoire-size bias correction was applied to TCR pairs. False discovery rates were estimated in a later analysis by permuting HLA or CMV assignments 20 times. In a later analysis, co-occurring TCRs were grouped using DBSCAN, and TCRdist sequence similarity was added for clustering within HLA-allele-positive subsets. Repertoires with fewer than 30,000 or more than 120,000 public chains, plus five repertoires with anomalous nucleotide sharing, were excluded from co-occurrence clustering. TCRdb limited this immuneACCESS table to in-frame rearrangements with V and J called. A share of clones is missing; checked studies link under half to unresolved V genes, and the rest is unexplained. Clonal size and the V and J genes are those of that table, whereas D and trimming came from the DNA. This sample lists some 66,000 clones; 60% to 80% were detected once. About 8.3% of the sample rests with the top ten.

The rearrangement combines TRBV11-2 with TRBJ1-3; tentative D gene TRBD1, with 6 bases matching. The clonotype was recovered from a man aged 60 to 75 in good health and CMV-seropositive. Sequenced material: PBMCs. The CDR3 region has the sequence CASSLDTGRNTIYF. At the DNA level, the sequence is TGTGCCAGCAGCTTAGATACAGGGCGAAACACCATATATTTT.